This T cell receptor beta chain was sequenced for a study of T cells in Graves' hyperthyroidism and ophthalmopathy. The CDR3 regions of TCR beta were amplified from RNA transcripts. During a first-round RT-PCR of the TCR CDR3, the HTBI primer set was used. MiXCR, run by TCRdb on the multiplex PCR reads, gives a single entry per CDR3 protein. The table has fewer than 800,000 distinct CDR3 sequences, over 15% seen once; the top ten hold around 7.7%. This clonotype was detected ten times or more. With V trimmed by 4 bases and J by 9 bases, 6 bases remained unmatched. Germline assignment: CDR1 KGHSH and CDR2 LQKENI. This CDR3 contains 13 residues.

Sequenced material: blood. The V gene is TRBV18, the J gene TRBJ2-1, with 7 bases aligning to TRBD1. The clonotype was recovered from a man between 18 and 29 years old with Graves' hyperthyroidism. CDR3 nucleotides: TGTGCCAGCTCACACGACAGGGTAGGTGAGCAGTTCTTC. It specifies CASSHDRVGEQFF.